This T cell receptor beta chain emerged from a study of cytomegalovirus exposure and HLA in healthy donors (dated by TCRdb to about 2017). Concerning the study at large: An earlier analysis of more than 550 of the donors reported roughly 300 Gb of sequence data and around 110 million unique TCR beta sequences obtained from about 180 million T cells. Roughly 300 gigabases of sequencing data and around 80 million unique TCR sequences made up an early release that covered roughly 670 HLA-typed donors. Of the approximately 400 genotyped donors, about 84% fell in the genetic ancestry cluster associated with self-reported Caucasian donors. The aim of the study was to test whether cataloging public T cell receptors could identify signatures of past pathogen exposure. The T cell repertoires of about 700 subjects were profiled by immunosequencing and related to cytomegalovirus serostatus. Along with the approximately 700-subject first cohort, a separate validation cohort of over a hundred different subjects was used. High-throughput TCR immunosequencing, statistical association of individual TCRs with disease status, and machine learning were combined to predict cytomegalovirus infection status. A later analysis re-analyzed previously published TCR beta repertoires from 650 to 800 donors and added high-resolution HLA genotyping to study TCR occurrence patterns. Rather than using new phenotypic data, the later analysis identified candidate immune exposures from TCR beta sequences and from how often those sequences occurred across donors. An earlier analysis of around 580 of the donors used high-throughput TCR beta sequencing to judge whether each TCR beta V gene segment behaved as functional or pseudogenic. Donor age, sex, ethnicity and CMV serostatus were compiled together with the repertoire data. Genome-wide SNP genotypes for about three fifths of the roughly 700 donors were used in a later genetic analysis, which treated that subset as a discovery cohort. Every discovery cohort repertoire had been produced on one sequencing platform. HLA typing included class I and class II loci at four-digit resolution. The number of donors typed differed by locus, with roughly 620-640 for A, B, C, DRB1 and DQB1, roughly 550 for DQA1, under 610 for DPA1, and some 440 for DPB1. About five DR-DQ haplotypes were treated as single units for association and clustering because of strong linkage in the cohort. On average, roughly 250,000 unique TCR beta nucleotide sequences were sequenced per donor among a few hundred genotyped donors of the cohort, with roughly 19% of those sequences being non-productive. Points the paper makes about the study in general: In an earlier analysis of roughly 560 of the donors, most TCR beta V segments were observed in productive rearrangements about 87% or about 30% of the time, broadly matching IMGT annotations. Because HLA typing was missing for some donors at each locus, association tests included only the typed subset. Cytomegalovirus status was reported to be diagnosed by the classifier with high specificity and sensitivity in both the original and validation cohorts. A further reported finding was that TCR beta sequences accurately predicted the HLA-A and HLA-B alleles for most subjects in the first cohort. When HLA alleles, especially DR and DQ, strongly co-occurred, attributing TCR associations to individual alleles was difficult. Immune exposure information for the cohort was limited to CMV serostatus. In a later analysis, TCR association rates were found to vary across HLA loci, with the most associated TCRs seen for DRB1 alleles and the fewest for HLA-C alleles. Correlated functional status among segregating V segments might be attributable to linkage disequilibrium, but an unknown experimental factor could not be ruled out. A few of the identified cytomegalovirus-associated TCR beta chains were confirmed in vitro to be specific for cytomegalovirus antigens. V-gene and J-gene trimming of TCR beta chains was associated with a missense DCLRE1C variant in a later genetic analysis, and the association was replicated in an independent cohort. Across donors, most TCR sequences were observed very rarely, whereas some public TCRs were present in many individuals. A cluster of highly shared sequence variants was judged likely to be a technical artifact of the sequencing pipeline. Because counts were too low, some 16 rarely observed V segments, including chromosome 9 orphons, were excluded from the earlier analysis of some 540 of the donors. Compared with equally common non-associated chains, HLA-associated TCR beta chains in a later analysis were more clonally expanded and had lower generation probabilities. A later analysis reported that several top co-occurrence clusters appeared linked to parvovirus B19, influenza, CMV and Epstein-Barr virus. Some IMGT-functional V segments, including TRBV6-2 and TRBV6-3, could not be told apart with the 87-base-pair reads, so those segments were excluded. According to the authors, the approach could potentially be generalized to other disease states and immunological phenotypes. Roughly uniform sequencing depth across donors was assumed in presence/absence analyses, although this assumption may not hold. In the study, approximately 160 TCR beta chains were listed as associated with cytomegalovirus. The cohort was sequenced for TCR beta chains only, and without alpha or paired-chain data the features that could be detected were limited. In a later analysis, some 18,000 TCR beta sequences were associated with specific HLA alleles at a false discovery rate of 0.05. A later analysis found that most CMV-associated TCR beta chains appeared HLA-restricted, with HLA associations seemingly driven largely by CMV exposure. According to a later genetic analysis, donors in an Asian-associated ancestry cluster had fewer N-insertions in productive TCRs than the approximately 710-donor mean.

In total, roughly 670 healthy bone marrow donors made up the cohort. Cohort members were all nominally healthy when sampled, although unrecorded immune exposures were likely present. The donor tested CMV seropositive, placing the donor among the roughly 300 seropositive members of the cohort. Each donor provided a peripheral blood sample, and peripheral blood mononuclear cells were used for TCR beta sequencing. Genomic DNA was extracted from the blood cell samples with the Qiagen DNeasy Blood Extraction Kit. CDR1 and CDR2 (SEHNR, FQNEAQ) derive from the germline V gene (reference sequence). V has 6 bases trimmed and J has 4 bases trimmed; junction bases matching no gene number 6. The CDR3 covers 16 residues, taking in both the cysteine and the phenylalanine. The sequence is cut down to CDR3 DNA, 48 bases in frame from base 1. With regard to this clone: What this receptor recognizes is not known. No clone much larger than this one lies a single base away; base qualities are absent.

Library preparation used the immunoSEQ multiplex PCR assay. For the multiplex PCR, a mixture combining 60 forward primers for TCR Vbeta segments and 13 reverse primers for TCR Jbeta segments was used. The CDR3 region of rearranged TCR beta genes was amplified from genomic DNA with a multiplex PCR assay. On the Illumina HiSeq System, the amplified TCR beta libraries were sequenced as 87-base-pair reads. In the source study's methods: A later analysis counted about 80 million unique TCR beta chains across the 640 or so repertoires, and roughly 11 million of these chains were shared by at least two donors. Raw reads were error-corrected and collapsed into unique sequences with a nearest-neighbor algorithm that merged closely related sequences to remove PCR and sequencing errors. To assign V, D and J gene segments, CDR3 sequences were aligned to IMGT reference sequences. Each retained sequence needed at least a six-nucleotide match to both a V gene segment and a J gene segment. Rearrangements were classified as productive when the CDR3 lacked stop codons and remained in frame with V and J, and all other rearrangements were classified as non-productive. Following IMGT convention, CDR3 was defined as the stretch from the second conserved V-encoded cysteine up to the conserved J-encoded phenylalanine. The earlier analysis of about 590 of the donors excluded sequences that lacked an unambiguous match to a single V gene segment. In an earlier analysis of some 590 of the donors, a V segment was called functional when productive rearrangements were above 56.7%, and segregating when the standard deviation between donors exceeded 5%. A statistical classification framework was built to diagnose cytomegalovirus status from the catalog of TCR beta chain sequences. In a later analysis, TCR nucleotide sequences were compared against IMGT/GENE-DB human TR gene sequences so that V and J genes could be assigned. In a later analysis, CDR3 sequences and most-parsimonious VDJ recombination scenarios were assigned using the TCRdist pipeline. A later analysis defined each TCR beta chain by its CDR3 amino acid sequence plus V-gene family, and excluded reads lacking a unique V-gene family. A later analysis removed 592 highly shared, low-generation-probability nucleotide sequences to deal with suspected cross-contamination and a sequencing artifact. In a later analysis, a clonal expansion index for each public chain was calculated from normalized within-repertoire ranks of inferred template counts. Generation probabilities in a later analysis came from a VDJ recombination model fitted to out-of-frame rearrangements, and those results were checked against IGoR. Hypergeometric tests were used in a later analysis to score TCR-TCR, TCR-HLA and TCR-CMV co-occurrence, with a repertoire-size bias correction applied to the TCR pairs. A later analysis estimated false discovery rates by permuting HLA or CMV assignments 20 times. In a later analysis, co-occurring TCRs were grouped using DBSCAN, and TCRdist sequence similarity was added for clustering within HLA-allele-positive subsets. Repertoires with fewer than 30,000 or more than 120,000 public chains, plus five repertoires with anomalous nucleotide sharing, were excluded from co-occurrence clustering. This is the immuneACCESS table as TCRdb keeps it, with only in-frame sequences that have V and J called. A part of the clones is gone; compared with another copy, unresolved V genes explain less than half, and the rest is unexplained. V, J and clone size reflect that table, while D and trimming were determined from the DNA. This sample has 130,000 to 150,000 clones in its table, and approximately 80% of those were observed once. 2% to 3% of the sample is in the top ten clones.

Sequenced material: PBMCs. This receptor was taken from a woman under 30 in good health and CMV-seropositive. Recombination joined TRBV7-9 with TRBJ2-3; 14 middle bases align to TRBD2. CDR3 protein: CASRGGLAGGPDTQYF. The sequenced DNA is TGTGCCAGCAGAGGAGGACTAGCGGGGGGCCCAGATACGCAGTATTTT.